The 5 T cell receptor beta chains below all came from one sample that was sequenced in a study of immune reconstitution after stem cell transplant in scleroderma. TCRdb itself ran the RT-PCR reads through MiXCR, one entry per CDR3 protein. The repertoire holds about 4,800 distinct CDR3 sequences, with 8.5% as singletons. This material was collected before or after autologous hematopoietic stem cell transplantation (not recorded which). All receptors derive from a male donor with systemic sclerosis.

By share of the sample, this clonotype is medium-sized (0.01 to 0.1%). The chain is built from TRBV20-1 and TRBJ1-5; possibly TRBD1 for D (5 bases). There are 12 residues in the CDR3. V was trimmed by 8 bases and J by 5 bases, leaving 13 bases between them. The V gene's germline CDR1 is DFQATT and CDR2 SNEGSKA (reference sequence). The CDR3: CSLRQPDQPQHF. The CDR3 nucleotides are TGCAGTCTGAGACAGCCCGATCAGCCCCAGCATTTT.

This clonotype came up a few times. This sequence joins TRBV7-7 and TRBJ2-5; possibly TRBD2 for D (6 bases). Trimming stripped 5 bases from V and 0 bases from J, with 7 bases between. CDR1 is SSHAT and CDR2 is FNYEAQ in the germline V gene (reference sequence). This CDR3 is built from 13 residues. Here the CDR3 reads CASSRDYQETQYF. Written as DNA, the CDR3 is TGTGCCAGCAGCCGGGACTACCAAGAGACCCAGTACTTC. The whole variable domain, remainder taken from reference TRBV7-7 and TRBJ2-5, is GAGVSQSPRYKVTKRGQDVTLRCDPISSHATLYWYQQALGQGPEFLTYFNYEAQPDKSGLPSDRFSAERPEGSISTLTIQRTEQRDSAMYRCASSRDYQETQYFGPGTRLLVL.

This chain connects TRBV7-2 to TRBJ2-7; 7 nucleotides match TRBD1. Germline CDR1 is SGHTA and CDR2 is FQGNSA. There are 13 residues in the CDR3. The V gene end was trimmed by 6 bases and the J gene end by 2 bases; junction bases not matched to a gene: 4. The CDR3, as DNA: TGTGCCAGCAGTTGGGGACAGACCTACGAGCAGTACTTC. This encodes CASSWGQTYEQYF.

In its sample, this clonotype ranks as medium-sized. The CDR3 DNA reads as TGCAGTGCTAGATCAGGACTGAAGTACCAAGAGACCCAGTACTTC. This translates into CSARSGLKYQETQYF. The rearrangement uses TRBV20-1 and TRBJ2-5, with D possibly matching TRBD2 (5 bases). CDR3 length equals 15 residues. Germline CDR1 reads DFQATT; CDR2 reads SNEGSKA (reference sequence). The V and J ends lost 2 bases and 0 bases respectively, with 13 bases between them.

This chain joins TRBV30 and TRBJ2-3; 7 positions match TRBD1. Germline V gives CDR1 GTSNPN, CDR2 SVGIG (reference sequence). The trim removed 7 bases at V and 4 bases at J, leaving 5 bases unmatched. CDR3 length: 12 residues. CDR3 region: CASTGMADTQYF. The CDR3 DNA follows: TGTGCCTCGACAGGGATGGCAGATACGCAGTATTTT.